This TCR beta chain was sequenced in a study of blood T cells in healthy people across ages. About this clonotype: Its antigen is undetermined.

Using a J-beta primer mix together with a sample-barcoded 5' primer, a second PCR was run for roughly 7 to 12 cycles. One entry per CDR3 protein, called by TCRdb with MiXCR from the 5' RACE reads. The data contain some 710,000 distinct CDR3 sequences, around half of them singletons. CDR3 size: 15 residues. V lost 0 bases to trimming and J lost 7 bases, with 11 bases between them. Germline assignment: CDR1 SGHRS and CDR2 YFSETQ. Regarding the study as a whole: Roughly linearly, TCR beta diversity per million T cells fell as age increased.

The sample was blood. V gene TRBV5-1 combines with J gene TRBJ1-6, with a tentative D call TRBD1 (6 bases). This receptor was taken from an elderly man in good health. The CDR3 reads CASSLVQTGNSPLHF. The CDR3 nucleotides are TGCGCCAGCAGCTTGGTTCAAACAGGGAATTCACCCCTCCACTTT.